The 13 T cell receptor beta chains below all came from one sample that was sequenced in a study of neurological immune-mediated disorders. MiXCR, run by TCRdb on the 5' RACE reads, gives a single entry per CDR3 protein. This sample has 15,000 to 20,000 distinct CDR3 sequences, with 14% found just once. The material sequenced was CD4+ T cells from blood. Source of these receptors: a woman in her fifties or sixties with HTLV-1-associated myelopathy (HAM/TSP).

This sequence joins TRBV5-1 and TRBJ2-3, with D unresolved. The germline gives CDR1 SGHRS, CDR2 YFSETQ. V was shortened by 3 bases and J by 0 bases, with 8 bases between the two germline ends. The CDR3 loop spans 14 amino acids. The CDR3 DNA reads as TGCGCCAGCAGCTATGAGTGTAGCACAGATACGCAGTATTTT. This gives the protein CASSYECSTDTQYF.

This sequence joins TRBV7-9 and TRBJ2-7, with 9 nucleotides matching TRBD1. With 3 bases clipped from V and 2 bases from J, the junction kept 2 bases outside the gene matches. CDR3 length equals 14 residues. In germline, CDR1 is SEHNR, CDR2 FQNEAQ (reference sequence). For the CDR3, the DNA is TGTGCCAGCAGCTTGACAGGGGGGACCTACGAGCAGTACTTC. Its translation is CASSLTGGTYEQYF.

This clonotype is medium-sized within its sample. This chain uses TRBV2 with TRBJ2-5, with 7 bases matching TRBD1. This CDR3 has 15 residues. With V trimmed by 5 bases and J by 2 bases, 8 bases remained unmatched. Germline CDR1 SNHLY, CDR2 FYNNEI. CDR3 in amino acids: CASSLAGTAQETQYF. CDR3 DNA sequence: TGTGCCAGCAGTTTAGCCGGGACAGCTCAAGAGACCCAGTACTTC.

At least ten counts were recorded for this clonotype. This chain joins TRBV5-5 and TRBJ2-3, with D unresolved. Germline V CDR1 and CDR2: SGHKS, YYEKEE (reference sequence). The CDR3 has 17 amino acids. The V and J ends lost 3 bases and 0 bases respectively, with 17 bases between them. For the CDR3, the DNA is TGTGCCAGCAGCTCGCGTACTATGCTTGGTAGCACAGATACGCAGTATTTT. Translation: CASSSRTMLGSTDTQYF.

This clonotype showed up many times. The chain uses TRBV7-9 and TRBJ2-7, with D perhaps TRBD1 or TRBD2 (5 bases each). The V end was cut by 3 bases, the J end by 2 bases, with 17 bases between. This CDR3 is built from 16 residues. The germline gives CDR1 SEHNR, CDR2 FQNEAQ (reference sequence). The CDR3 nucleotides read TGTGCCAGCAGCTTCGTAATCGGGACCGAAACCTACGAGCAGTACTTC. It encodes CASSFVIGTETYEQYF.

There are many counts of this clonotype. The chain uses TRBV6-2 or TRBV6-3 and TRBJ2-2; TRBD1 is a possible D gene (6 bases). V was clipped by 6 bases and J by 2 bases, with 13 bases between them. Germline CDR1 and CDR2: MNHEY and SVGEGT. The CDR3 spans 15 residues. The DNA of the CDR3 is TGTGCCAGCAGCCCTATGGGACAAAACACCGGGGAGCTGTTTTTT. Protein: CASSPMGQNTGELFF.

This clonotype was picked up many times. The chain is built from TRBV11-2 and TRBJ2-7; 9 nucleotides match TRBD1. Germline trimming cut 6 bases from V and 3 bases from J; bases unmatched to any gene: 12. The length of the CDR3 is 16 residues. Germline CDR1 reads SGHAT; CDR2 reads FQNNGV. The CDR3 reads CASRTVPGQGFYEQYF. DNA of the CDR3: TGTGCCAGCAGGACCGTTCCGGGACAGGGCTTCTACGAGCAGTACTTC.

This clonotype came up many times. CDR3 residues: CASSFNTGELFF. CDR3 DNA sequence: TGTGCCAGCAGCTTTAACACCGGGGAGCTGTTTTTT. The J gene is TRBJ2-2, the V gene TRBV7-2, with D unresolved. The CDR3 loop spans 12 amino acids. Trimming pared 3 bases from V and 2 bases from J, leaving 1 base between. Germline V gives CDR1 SGHTA, CDR2 FQGNSA.

This clonotype was recorded many times. This rearrangement joins TRBV29-1 to TRBJ1-1; D is unresolved. This CDR3 is built from 12 residues. V was cut by 4 bases and J by 3 bases, with 9 bases left in between. CDR1 and CDR2 from the germline V gene are SQVTM and ANQGSEA. The CDR3 protein is CSVVHTDTEAFF. CDR3 DNA: TGCAGCGTTGTGCATACGGACACTGAAGCTTTCTTT.

At least ten counts were recorded for this clonotype. J is TRBJ2-5 and V is TRBV12-3 or TRBV12-4; 13 bases fit TRBD2. There are 16 residues in the CDR3. Losses at the gene ends were 4 bases for V and 2 bases for J; bases not matched to a gene: 4. DNA for the CDR3: TGTGCCAGCAGTTCCTTACTAGCGGGAGGGCAAGAGACCCAGTACTTC. Residues: CASSSLLAGGQETQYF.

This clonotype was picked up many times. This chain joins TRBV20-1 and TRBJ1-4; no firm D call. CDR1 DFQATT and CDR2 SNEGSKA come from the germline V gene (reference sequence). Trimming cost V 3 bases and J 7 bases, with 18 bases left between them. The CDR3 extends over 15 amino acids. For the CDR3, the DNA is TGCAGTGCTAGGGCCCCCTCCGGGGATCGTGAAAAACTGTTTTTT. This gives the protein CSARAPSGDREKLFF.

At least ten counts were recorded for this clonotype. This chain joins TRBV20-1 and TRBJ2-1, with 11 bases identical to TRBD2. The CDR3 has 15 amino acids. In germline, CDR1 is DFQATT, CDR2 SNEGSKA (reference sequence). The J segment lost 6 bases and the V segment lost 5 bases, leaving 9 bases of the junction unmatched. The CDR3 spells CSAHNLAGGLNEQFF. CDR3 sequence (DNA): TGCAGTGCTCACAATCTAGCGGGGGGTCTCAATGAGCAGTTCTTC.

This clonotype was counted many times. This sequence joins TRBV11-3 and TRBJ2-5, with unresolved D. CDR3 length: 13 residues. V was shortened by 1 base and J by 1 base, with 4 bases between the two germline ends. Per germline, CDR1 SGHNT and CDR2 YENEEA. In DNA, the CDR3 is TGTGCCAGCAGCTTAGGTGTCCAAGAGACCCAGTACTTC. The encoded protein is CASSLGVQETQYF.